This note documents a single T cell receptor (beta chain) sequence. What it binds is not known. Investigators spread the genomic DNA of each subset evenly over several immunoSEQ plates. This table comes from immunoSEQ multiplex PCR, and its TCRdb copy is limited to in-frame clones, with some not included. This table has some 2.1 million clones, 90% to 95% appearing once. Germline V gene data show CDR1 as SGHAT and CDR2 as FQNNGV. The CDR3 runs 14 residues. The J segment lost 8 bases and the V segment lost 5 bases, leaving 11 bases of the junction unmatched. These data come from a study of shared clonotypes between healthy human individuals. Overall study findings and caveats: Sharing across a few donors was seen in approximately 5.2% of naive CD4 clonotypes.

Naive CD8 cells comprised CD45RO-negative, CCR7-positively selected cells, excluding terminally differentiated effector memory CD45RA+ cells. The TCR sequence derives from a man aged 18-30 years in good health. Some clones in this sample may be carry-over from other donors' samples. J is TRBJ1-1 and V is TRBV11-2, with 7 bases identical to TRBD1. The sample comprised naive CD8+ T cells from PBMCs. The CDR3 sequence: CASSLQGVAREAFF. In DNA form, the CDR3 reads TGTGCCAGCAGCCTTCAGGGGGTCGCCAGGGAAGCTTTCTTT.